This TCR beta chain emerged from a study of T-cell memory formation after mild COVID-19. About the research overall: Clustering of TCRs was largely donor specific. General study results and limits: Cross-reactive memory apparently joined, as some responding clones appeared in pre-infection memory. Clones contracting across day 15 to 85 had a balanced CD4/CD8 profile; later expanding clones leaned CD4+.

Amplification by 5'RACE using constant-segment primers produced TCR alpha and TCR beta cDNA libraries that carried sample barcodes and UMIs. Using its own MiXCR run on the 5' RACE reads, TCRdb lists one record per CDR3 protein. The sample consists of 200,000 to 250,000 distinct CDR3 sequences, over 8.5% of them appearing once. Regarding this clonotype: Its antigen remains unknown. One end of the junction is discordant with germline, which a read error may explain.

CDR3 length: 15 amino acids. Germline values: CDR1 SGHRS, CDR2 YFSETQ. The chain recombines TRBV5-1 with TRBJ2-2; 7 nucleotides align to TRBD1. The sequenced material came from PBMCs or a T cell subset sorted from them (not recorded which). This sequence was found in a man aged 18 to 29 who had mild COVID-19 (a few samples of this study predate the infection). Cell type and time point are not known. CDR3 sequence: CASRLGTGDTGELFF. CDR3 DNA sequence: TGCGCCAGCAGGTTGGGTACAGGGGACACCGGGGAGCTGTTTTTT.